Below are 9 T cell receptor beta chains sequenced from a single sample in a study of blood T cell repertoires in COVID-19 (dated by TCRdb to about 2020). Receptor libraries were prepared by the immunoSEQ multiplex PCR assay. TCRdb carries this immuneACCESS record with in-frame sequences only. Its versions omit some clonotypes, under half of them owing to an unresolved V gene in the studies checked, with the rest unexplained. A total of about 70,000 clones appear in this sample, about nine tenths of them only once. The ten largest account for roughly 11% of the sample. Sample: peripheral blood. The receptors stem from a woman between 18 and 29 years old with acute or convalescent COVID-19.

This clone has just a few counts. The chain uses TRBV5-8 and TRBJ2-7, with 8 bases matching TRBD1. V shed 2 bases, J shed 5 bases, and the junction held 6 bases outside the gene matches. Germline assignment: CDR1 SGHTS and CDR2 YDEGEE. The CDR3 is 14 residues long. CDR3 in amino acids: CASSFAGGADEQYF. Written as DNA, the CDR3 is TGTGCCAGCAGCTTCGCAGGGGGCGCGGACGAGCAGTACTTC.

This chain joins TRBV7-9 and TRBJ1-6, with D hard to call. This CDR3 spans 15 amino acids. V was shortened by 3 bases and J by 10 bases, with 16 bases between the two germline ends. CDR1 is SEHNR and CDR2 is FQNEAQ in the germline V gene (reference sequence). CDR3 nucleotides: TGTGCCAGCAGCTTTACGGCGGTCGAGGGCTCACCCCTCCACTTT. It is translated as CASSFTAVEGSPLHF.

This clone was seen once. The chain joins TRBV6-2 or TRBV6-3 to TRBJ1-2; perhaps TRBD1 as D (5 bases). Germline V CDR1 and CDR2: MNHEY, SVGEGT. The germline V and J ends were trimmed by 2 bases and 5 bases, with 12 bases remaining between them. The CDR3 is 14 amino acids. The CDR3 spells CASSYGTAGYGYTF. The CDR3 DNA sequence: TGTGCCAGCAGTTACGGGACCGCGGGGTATGGCTACACCTTC.

The chain recombines TRBV5-6 with TRBJ1-2, with TRBD1 as a possible D gene (6 bases). Germline V lookup: CDR1 SGHDT, CDR2 YYEEEE. The CDR3 is 14 residues long. The V gene lost 2 bases and the J gene lost 8 bases, with 16 bases spanning the gap. In DNA, the CDR3 is TGTGCCAGCAGCTTCCTATCACAGGGTAGAGGCTACACCTTC. This encodes CASSFLSQGRGYTF.

The DNA for the CDR3 is TGTGCCAGCAGCCCAGGTAGCGGGAGGCATTACGAGCAGTACTTC. Translation: CASSPGSGRHYEQYF. The chain employs TRBV7-9 and TRBJ2-7; 10 nucleotides agree with TRBD2. The length of the CDR3 is 15 residues. Germline CDR1 reads SEHNR; CDR2 reads FQNEAQ (reference sequence). V gave up 5 bases and J gave up 4 bases; unmatched junction bases: 8.

This rearrangement joins TRBV2 to TRBJ2-7, with D uncertain. Germline V gives CDR1 SNHLY, CDR2 FYNNEI. V gave up 2 bases and J gave up 7 bases, with 15 bases separating them. This CDR3 contains 14 residues. CDR3 DNA: TGTGCCAGCAGTGAACCGCCTCCCCTGAGAGAGCAGTACTTC. Its protein product is CASSEPPPLREQYF.

The chain is built from TRBV7-2 and TRBJ2-1; the match to TRBD2 covers 16 bases. Germline values: CDR1 SGHTA, CDR2 FQGNSA. The CDR3 loop spans 17 amino acids. V shed 4 bases and J 7 bases; nucleotides not matched to a gene: 7. The CDR3 DNA sequence: TGTGCCAGCAGCTCGGGACTAGCGGGAGGGGCTAGGAATGAGCAGTTCTTC. Amino acid sequence: CASSSGLAGGARNEQFF.

This chain uses TRBV24-1 with TRBJ2-1, with unresolved D. V was pared by 3 bases and J by 0 bases, with 11 bases between. The CDR3 loop spans 16 amino acids. In germline, CDR1 is KGHDR, CDR2 SFDVKD. CDR3 region: CATSDRTDSSYNEQFF. The CDR3, as DNA: TGTGCCACCAGTGATCGCACAGATAGCTCCTACAATGAGCAGTTCTTC.

The chain uses TRBV6-6 and TRBJ1-1, with 8 bases identical to TRBD1. Germline loops: CDR1 MNHNY, CDR2 SVGAGI (reference sequence). The CDR3 loop spans 16 amino acids. The V gene end was trimmed by 5 bases and the J gene end by 0 bases; junction bases not matched to a gene: 8. The CDR3 DNA reads as TGTGCCAGCAGTCCCTCCGGACAGGGAGTGAACACTGAAGCTTTCTTT. The encoded protein is CASSPSGQGVNTEAFF.